The 19 T cell receptor beta chains listed next were all sequenced from one sample in a study of vaccination effects on CD4 cells after COVID-19. No antigen has been assigned to these receptors. Pools of viral peptides were used by the ViraFEST assay to expand antigen-specific CD4+ T cells ahead of sequencing. Culture proceeded for approximately 10 days, and CD4+ T cells were then isolated. Participants received two doses of either the BNT162b2 or mRNA-1273 vaccine. The data were produced by immunoSEQ multiplex PCR, yet TCRdb's version contains in-frame clones alone and is incomplete. The sample has fewer than 30,000 clones; around four fifths are singletons. Sequencing used CD4+ T cells from PBMCs cultured with HCoV-NL63 spike peptides, obtained after COVID-19 vaccination. The receptor set was obtained from a human donor who received a COVID-19 vaccine. Some clones in this sample may be carry-over from other donors' samples.

The gene calls are TRBV5-4 and TRBJ2-3; 7 bases align to TRBD1. Germline assignment: CDR1 SGHNT and CDR2 YYREEE (reference sequence). The CDR3 has 16 residues. With 4 bases clipped from V and 2 bases from J, the junction kept 10 bases outside the gene matches. The CDR3 DNA reads TGTGCCAGCAGCACTCCGGGGACAGTAGACACAGATACGCAGTATTTT. Encoded protein: CASSTPGTVDTDTQYF.

CDR3 region: CASSRLYSTDTQYF. The CDR3 DNA reads TGTGCCAGCAGTCGACTATACAGCACAGATACGCAGTATTTT. The chain uses TRBV6-2 or TRBV6-3 and TRBJ2-3; tentative D call: TRBD2 (5 bases). CDR1 is MNHEY, CDR2 SVGEGT, per germline. V gave up 5 bases and J gave up 0 bases, with 9 bases separating them. The CDR3 runs to 14 residues.

The chain joins TRBV18 to TRBJ1-4; the D gene is possibly TRBD1 (6 bases). This CDR3 is 13 amino acids long. Germline V CDR1 and CDR2: KGHSH, LQKENI. Trimming stripped 4 bases from V and 3 bases from J, with 6 bases between. CDR3 region: CASSQGANEKLFF. The CDR3 DNA is TGTGCCAGCTCACAGGGGGCTAATGAAAAACTGTTTTTT.

The V and J genes are TRBV21-1 and TRBJ2-3; the table calls TRBD1, which could not be checked here. TRBV21-1 is classified as a pseudogene. The CDR3 spans 19 residues. CDR3 sequence (DNA): TGTGCCAGCAGCAAAGTTGGCAAGGACAGATCCATTTGCACAGATACGCAGTATTTT. Translating it yields CASSKVGKDRSICTDTQYF.

The V gene is TRBV18, the J gene TRBJ1-6, with TRBD1 identical over 8 bases. The CDR3 extends over 14 amino acids. V lost 6 bases to trimming and J lost 8 bases; unmatched junction nucleotides: 6. Germline CDR1 KGHSH, CDR2 LQKENI. CDR3 loop: CASSPGTGYSPLHF. The CDR3 DNA reads TGTGCCAGCTCCCCCGGGACAGGCTATTCACCCCTCCACTTT.

This sequence joins TRBV19 and TRBJ1-1; D unclear. Germline lookup yields CDR1 LNHDA and CDR2 SQIVND (reference sequence). V dropped 4 bases and J dropped 0 bases, with 12 bases sitting between them. This CDR3 has 15 residues. CDR3 bases: TGTGCCAGTAGTAGTTCCAGGAGTATGAACACTGAAGCTTTCTTT. Translating gives CASSSSRSMNTEAFF.

The CDR3 here is CATSVGLAGGSRNEQFF. As DNA, the CDR3 is TGTGCCACCAGTGTTGGACTAGCGGGGGGGTCTCGGAATGAGCAGTTCTTC. The chain uses TRBV24-1 and TRBJ2-1; 15 bases are shared with TRBD2. The CDR3 spans 17 residues. The V gene's germline CDR1 is KGHDR and CDR2 SFDVKD. J lost 7 bases, V lost 5 bases, and 8 bases had no gene match.

V is TRBV19 and J is TRBJ1-2; no reliable D call. CDR3 length equals 15 residues. Germline CDR1 LNHDA, CDR2 SQIVND (reference sequence). Deletions cut 5 bases from V and 4 bases from J, with 17 bases between. The CDR3 region has the DNA TGTGCCAGTAGTGAGCCCGGGCCCTATAGCTATGGCTACACCTTC. Translated: CASSEPGPYSYGYTF.

This chain uses TRBV19 with TRBJ2-7, with 7 nucleotides matching TRBD2. The V gene's germline CDR1 is LNHDA and CDR2 SQIVND (reference sequence). V lost 4 bases and J lost 2; bases outside the gene matches: 14. CDR3 size: 17 residues. The CDR3 DNA reads TGTGCCAGTAGTAACGGACTAGACAGCTTTTTTACCTACGAGCAGTACGTC. Amino acid sequence: CASSNGLDSFFTYEQYV.

The gene calls are TRBV10-3 and TRBJ1-4; D remains unclear. Trimming left V 0 bases short and J 4 bases short, with 12 bases between. CDR1 ENHRY and CDR2 SYGVKD come from the germline V gene. The CDR3 is 16 residues long. The CDR3 DNA reads as TGTGCCATCAGTGAGTCGATTACGGGGATTAATGAAAAACTGTTTTTT. Its translation: CAISESITGINEKLFF.

The chain links TRBV19 to TRBJ2-5; D is unresolved. This CDR3 region has 15 residues. Germline CDR1 reads LNHDA; CDR2 reads SQIVND (reference sequence). Trimming left V 5 bases short and J 4 bases short, with 17 bases between. The CDR3 sequence: CASSPLRSGGETQYF. CDR3 DNA sequence: TGTGCCAGTAGTCCACTCCGATCCGGCGGAGAGACCCAGTACTTC.

The chain joins TRBV4-1 to TRBJ1-4; D is uncertain. CDR3 size: 13 residues. The germline V gene encodes CDR1 MGHRA and CDR2 YSYEKL. V lost 9 bases, J lost 13 bases, and 21 bases lay in between. The CDR3 sequence: CASNLFWGAALFF. The CDR3 DNA follows: TGCGCCAGTAACCTTTTCTGGGGAGCCGCACTGTTTTTT.

The rearrangement links TRBV4-1 to TRBJ2-1, with no clear D. This CDR3 contains 17 residues. The germline CDR1 and CDR2 sequences are MGHRA and YSYEKL. Between the trimmed V and J ends, which lost 1 base and 1 base, there was a span of 14 bases. CDR3 loop: CASSQGSLRSSYNEQFF. CDR3 coding DNA: TGCGCCAGCAGCCAAGGCTCCCTCAGATCTTCCTACAATGAGCAGTTCTTC.

This rearrangement joins TRBV19 to TRBJ2-1, with TRBD1 matching over 10 bases. V lost 5 bases, J lost 6 bases, and 4 bases stayed unmatched. Looked up from germline, CDR1 is LNHDA and CDR2 is SQIVND (reference sequence). This CDR3 has 14 amino acids. The CDR3 sequence: CASSPRTGGNEQFF. The CDR3 DNA follows: TGTGCCAGTAGTCCGCGGACAGGGGGCAATGAGCAGTTCTTC.

V and J are TRBV24-1 and TRBJ1-1; a possible D gene is TRBD1 (6 bases). Trimming cost V 2 bases and J 4 bases, with 16 bases left between them. The CDR3 has 16 residues. In germline, CDR1 is KGHDR, CDR2 SFDVKD. DNA for the CDR3: TGTGCCACCAGTGATTCGGGGGCGGGTAGGGGCACTGAAGCTTTCTTT. Its translation is CATSDSGAGRGTEAFF.

The V call is TRBV4-1, the J call TRBJ2-5; D unresolved. Germline CDR1 is MGHRA and CDR2 is YSYEKL. V was trimmed by 1 base and J by 0 bases, leaving 15 bases between them. The CDR3 covers 17 residues. CDR3 sequence: CASSQGDGTANQETQYF. CDR3 nucleotide sequence: TGCGCCAGCAGCCAAGGAGATGGCACCGCTAACCAAGAGACCCAGTACTTC.

This rearrangement joins TRBV10-3 to TRBJ1-1; D is unresolved. The germline CDR1 and CDR2 sequences are ENHRY and SYGVKD. This CDR3 comprises 13 residues. Trimming left V 11 bases short and J 0 bases short, with 13 bases between. The CDR3 loop is CAGSTDLNTEAFF. CDR3 nucleotide sequence: TGTGCCGGGTCAACAGACTTGAACACTGAAGCTTTCTTT.

The CDR3 nucleotides read TGTGCCAGCAGTTTCGCAAAGGGTGACGCTTTCTTT. It encodes CASSFAKGDAFF. The V and J genes are TRBV12-3 or TRBV12-4 and TRBJ1-1; no firm D call. V was trimmed by 3 bases and J by 11 bases, leaving 13 bases between them. The CDR3 spans 12 residues.

The chain links TRBV5-1 to TRBJ2-3, with a possible D match to TRBD1 (7 bases). V lost 4 bases, J lost 8 bases, and 17 bases lay in between. The CDR3 runs to 14 residues. Germline V gene data show CDR1 as SGHRS and CDR2 as YFSETQ. The CDR3 DNA follows: TGCGCCAGCAGCCCGGACACCCAGGGGGGTACGCAGTATTTT. This translates into CASSPDTQGGTQYF.